The subject of this entry is one TCR beta chain. Its antigen is unknown. 13 Jbeta primers and 60 Vbeta primers were used for the PCR. Using immunoSEQ multiplex PCR, the repertoire was profiled, and TCRdb retains in-frame clones only, with some absent. The sample holds roughly 140,000 clones, about three quarters seen once. The record originates from a study of cytomegalovirus exposure and HLA in healthy donors. Study-wide findings and caveats: The analysis excluded some indistinguishable V segments, including TRBV6-2 and TRBV6-3. Analyzed later, most CMV-associated TCR beta chains appeared HLA-restricted.

Germline V gene sequence: CDR1 ENHRY, CDR2 SYGVKD. The ends were cut back, 2 bases at V and 2 bases at J, with 12 bases in the middle. The CDR3 runs 16 residues. The V and J genes are TRBV10-3 and TRBJ1-4, with D maybe TRBD1 (6 bases). The material sequenced was PBMCs. This sequence originates from a man aged 35-49 years in good health and CMV-seropositive. DNA of the CDR3: TGTGCCATCAGTGAGGGACAGAGATCGACTAATGAAAAACTGTTTTTT. Encoded protein: CAISEGQRSTNEKLFF.